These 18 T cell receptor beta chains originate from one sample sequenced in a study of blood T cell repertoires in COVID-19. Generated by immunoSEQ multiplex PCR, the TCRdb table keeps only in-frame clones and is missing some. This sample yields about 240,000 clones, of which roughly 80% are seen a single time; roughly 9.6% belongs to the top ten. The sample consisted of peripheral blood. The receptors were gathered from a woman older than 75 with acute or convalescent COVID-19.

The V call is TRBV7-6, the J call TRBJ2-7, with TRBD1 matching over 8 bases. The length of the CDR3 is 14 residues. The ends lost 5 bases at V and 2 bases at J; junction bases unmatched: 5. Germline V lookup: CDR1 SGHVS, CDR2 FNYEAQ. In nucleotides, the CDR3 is TGTGCCAGCAGCCCTCGGACAGGGACCTACGAGCAGTACTTC. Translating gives CASSPRTGTYEQYF.

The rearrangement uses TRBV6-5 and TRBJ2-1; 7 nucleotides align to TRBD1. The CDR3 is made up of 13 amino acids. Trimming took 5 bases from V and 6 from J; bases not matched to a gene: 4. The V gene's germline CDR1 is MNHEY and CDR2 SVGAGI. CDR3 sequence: CASSSRQGNEQFF. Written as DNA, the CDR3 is TGTGCCAGCAGTAGCAGACAGGGCAATGAGCAGTTCTTC.

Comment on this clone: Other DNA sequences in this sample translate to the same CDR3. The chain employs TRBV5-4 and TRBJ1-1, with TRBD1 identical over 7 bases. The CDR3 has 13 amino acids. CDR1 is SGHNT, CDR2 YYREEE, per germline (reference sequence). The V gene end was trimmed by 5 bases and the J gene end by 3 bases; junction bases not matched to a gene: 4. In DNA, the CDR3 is TGTGCCAGCAGTTTTGACAGGGACACTGAAGCTTTCTTT. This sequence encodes CASSFDRDTEAFF.

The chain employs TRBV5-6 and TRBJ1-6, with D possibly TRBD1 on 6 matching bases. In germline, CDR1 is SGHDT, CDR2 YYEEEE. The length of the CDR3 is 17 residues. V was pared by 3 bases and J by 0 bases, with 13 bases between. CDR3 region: CASSWGTRSSYNSPLHF. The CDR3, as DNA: TGTGCCAGCAGCTGGGGGACACGGAGCTCCTATAATTCACCCCTCCACTTT.

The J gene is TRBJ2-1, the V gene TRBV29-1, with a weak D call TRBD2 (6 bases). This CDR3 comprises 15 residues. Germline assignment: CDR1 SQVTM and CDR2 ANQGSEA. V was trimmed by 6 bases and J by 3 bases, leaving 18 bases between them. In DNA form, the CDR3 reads TGCAGCGTCGTCCCTATGAGGGGACTCTACAATGAGCAGTTCTTC. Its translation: CSVVPMRGLYNEQFF.

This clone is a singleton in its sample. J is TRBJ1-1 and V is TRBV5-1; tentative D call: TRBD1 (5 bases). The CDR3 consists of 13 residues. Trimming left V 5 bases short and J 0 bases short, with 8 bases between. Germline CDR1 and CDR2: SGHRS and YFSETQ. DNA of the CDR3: TGCGCCAGCAGGGAGACAGTGAACACTGAAGCTTTCTTT. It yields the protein CASRETVNTEAFF.

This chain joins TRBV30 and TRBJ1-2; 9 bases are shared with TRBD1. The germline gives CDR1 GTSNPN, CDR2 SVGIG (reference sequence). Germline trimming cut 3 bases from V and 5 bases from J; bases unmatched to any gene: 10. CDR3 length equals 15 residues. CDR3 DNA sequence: TGTGCCTGGAGCTGGGGGACAGGGCAGGGATATGGCTACACCTTC. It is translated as CAWSWGTGQGYGYTF.

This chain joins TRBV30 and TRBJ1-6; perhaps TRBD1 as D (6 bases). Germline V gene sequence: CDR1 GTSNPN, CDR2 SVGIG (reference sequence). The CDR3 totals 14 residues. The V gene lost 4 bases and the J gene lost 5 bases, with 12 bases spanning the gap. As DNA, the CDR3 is TGTGCCTGGATTGGGGACACCAATAATTCACCCCTCCACTTT. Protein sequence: CAWIGDTNNSPLHF.

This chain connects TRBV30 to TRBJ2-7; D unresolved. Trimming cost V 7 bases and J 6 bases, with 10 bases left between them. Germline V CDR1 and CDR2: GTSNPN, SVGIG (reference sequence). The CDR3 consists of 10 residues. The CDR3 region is CALLGAEQYF. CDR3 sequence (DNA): TGTGCCTTATTGGGCGCCGAGCAGTACTTC.

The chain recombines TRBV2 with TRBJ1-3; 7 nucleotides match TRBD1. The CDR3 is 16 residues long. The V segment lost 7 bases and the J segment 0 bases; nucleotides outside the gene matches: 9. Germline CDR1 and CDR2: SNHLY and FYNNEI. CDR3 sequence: CASTLTGTPSGNTIYF. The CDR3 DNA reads TGTGCCAGCACCCTGACAGGGACCCCCTCTGGAAACACCATATATTTT.

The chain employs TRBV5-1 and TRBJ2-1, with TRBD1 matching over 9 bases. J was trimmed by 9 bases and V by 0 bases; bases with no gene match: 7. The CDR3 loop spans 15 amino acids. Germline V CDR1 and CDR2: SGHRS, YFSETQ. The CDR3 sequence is CASSLEGQGWGEQFF. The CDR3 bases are TGCGCCAGCAGCTTGGAAGGACAGGGGTGGGGTGAGCAGTTCTTC.

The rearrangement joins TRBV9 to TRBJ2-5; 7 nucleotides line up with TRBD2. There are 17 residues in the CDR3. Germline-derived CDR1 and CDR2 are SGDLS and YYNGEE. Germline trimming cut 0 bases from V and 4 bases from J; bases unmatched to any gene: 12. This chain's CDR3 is CASSVGPGGGSGETQYF. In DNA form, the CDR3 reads TGTGCCAGCAGCGTAGGGCCGGGGGGTGGTTCGGGAGAGACCCAGTACTTC.

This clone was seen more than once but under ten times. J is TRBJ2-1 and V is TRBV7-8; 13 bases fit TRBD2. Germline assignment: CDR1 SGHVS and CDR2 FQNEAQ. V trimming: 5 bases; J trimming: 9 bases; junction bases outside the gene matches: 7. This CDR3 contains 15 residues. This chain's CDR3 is CASSLLAGGQGEQFF. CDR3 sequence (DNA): TGTGCCAGCAGCCTACTAGCGGGGGGGCAGGGTGAGCAGTTCTTC.

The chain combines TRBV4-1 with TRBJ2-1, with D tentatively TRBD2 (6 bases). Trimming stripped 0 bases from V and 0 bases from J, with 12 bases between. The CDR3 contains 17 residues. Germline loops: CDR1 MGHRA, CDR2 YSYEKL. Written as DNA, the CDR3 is TGCGCCAGCAGCCAAGATTGGGTCGGGAGCTCCTACAATGAGCAGTTCTTC. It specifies CASSQDWVGSSYNEQFF.

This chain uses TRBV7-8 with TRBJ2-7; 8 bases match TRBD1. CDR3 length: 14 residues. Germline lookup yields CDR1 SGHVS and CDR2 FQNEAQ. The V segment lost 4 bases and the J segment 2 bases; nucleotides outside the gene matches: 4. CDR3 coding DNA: TGTGCCAGCAGCTGGACAGGGAAAACCTACGAGCAGTACTTC. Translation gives CASSWTGKTYEQYF.

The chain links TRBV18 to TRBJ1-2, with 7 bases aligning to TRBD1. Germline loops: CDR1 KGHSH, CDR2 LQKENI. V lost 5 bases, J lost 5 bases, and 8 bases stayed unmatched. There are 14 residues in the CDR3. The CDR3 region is CASSSTGTSYGYTF. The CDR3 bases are TGTGCCAGCTCATCGACAGGGACTTCTTATGGCTACACCTTC.

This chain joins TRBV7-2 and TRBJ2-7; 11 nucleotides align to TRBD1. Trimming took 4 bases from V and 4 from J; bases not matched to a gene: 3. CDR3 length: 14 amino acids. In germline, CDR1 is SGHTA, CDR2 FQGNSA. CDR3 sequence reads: CASSSGTGGYEQYF. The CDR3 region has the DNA TGTGCCAGCAGCTCCGGGACAGGGGGATACGAGCAGTACTTC.

The CDR3 DNA reads as TGTGCCACCGGCCAGGGAAGGGGCACTGAAGCTTTCTTT. Protein product: CATGQGRGTEAFF. This rearrangement joins TRBV10-3 to TRBJ1-1; perhaps TRBD1 as D (5 bases). Germline CDR1 and CDR2: ENHRY and SYGVKD. Trimming took 10 bases from V and 4 from J, leaving 16 bases between them. This CDR3 spans 13 amino acids.